The clone carrying this T cell receptor (beta chain) was counted many times. This entry belongs to a study of identical twins. V was trimmed by 3 bases and J by 1 base, leaving 9 bases between them. CDR3 length: 14 residues. TCRdb re-called the 5' RACE reads through MiXCR, storing one row per CDR3 protein. The data hold around 530,000 distinct CDR3 sequences, with nearly 15% observed a single time. The sample was also linked to a second study, of yellow fever vaccine responses in identical twins.

The TCR originated in a woman in her late teens or twenties in good health. The chain couples TRBV12-3 or TRBV12-4 to TRBJ1-1, with D perhaps TRBD1 (5 bases). Sample: CD4+ T cells sorted from blood. For the CDR3, the DNA is TGTGCCAGCAGTTTTATTACAGGGAACACTGAAGCTTTCTTT. It yields the protein CASSFITGNTEAFF.